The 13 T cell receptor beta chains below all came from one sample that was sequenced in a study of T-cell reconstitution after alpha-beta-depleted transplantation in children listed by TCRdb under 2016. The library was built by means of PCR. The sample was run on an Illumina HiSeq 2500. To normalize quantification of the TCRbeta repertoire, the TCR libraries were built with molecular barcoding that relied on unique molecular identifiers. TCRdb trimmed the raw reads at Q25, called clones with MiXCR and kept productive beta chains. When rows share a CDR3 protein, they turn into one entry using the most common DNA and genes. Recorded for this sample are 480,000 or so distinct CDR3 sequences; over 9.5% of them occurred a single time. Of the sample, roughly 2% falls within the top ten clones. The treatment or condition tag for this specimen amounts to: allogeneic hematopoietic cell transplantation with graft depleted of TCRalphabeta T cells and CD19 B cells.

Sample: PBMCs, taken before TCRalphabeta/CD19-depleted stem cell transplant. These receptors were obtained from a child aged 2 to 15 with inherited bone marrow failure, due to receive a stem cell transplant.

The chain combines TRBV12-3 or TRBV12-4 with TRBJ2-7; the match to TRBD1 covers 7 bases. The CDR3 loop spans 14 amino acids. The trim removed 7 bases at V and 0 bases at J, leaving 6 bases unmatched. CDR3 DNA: TGTGCCAGCACCCTGGGACAGAGCTCCTACGAGCAGTACTTC. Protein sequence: CASTLGQSSYEQYF.

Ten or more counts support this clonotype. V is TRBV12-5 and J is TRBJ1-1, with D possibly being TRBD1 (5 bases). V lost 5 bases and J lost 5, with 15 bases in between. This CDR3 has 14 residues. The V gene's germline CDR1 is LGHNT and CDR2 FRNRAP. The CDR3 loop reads CASGPGEGRTEAFF. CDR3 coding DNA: TGTGCTAGTGGTCCTGGCGAGGGGAGGACTGAAGCTTTCTTT.

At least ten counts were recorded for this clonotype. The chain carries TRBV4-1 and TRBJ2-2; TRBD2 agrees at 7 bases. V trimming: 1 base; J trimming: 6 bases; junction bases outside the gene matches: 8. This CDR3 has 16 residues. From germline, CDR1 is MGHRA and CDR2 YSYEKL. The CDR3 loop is CASSQGGLERAGELFF. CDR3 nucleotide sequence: TGCGCCAGCAGCCAAGGTGGACTAGAACGAGCCGGGGAGCTGTTTTTT.

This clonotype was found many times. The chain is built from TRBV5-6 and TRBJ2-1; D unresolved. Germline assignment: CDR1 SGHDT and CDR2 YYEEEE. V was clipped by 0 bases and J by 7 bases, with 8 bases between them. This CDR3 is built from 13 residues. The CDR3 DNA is TGTGCCAGCAGCTTGGCCTGGGGAAATGAGCAGTTCTTC. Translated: CASSLAWGNEQFF. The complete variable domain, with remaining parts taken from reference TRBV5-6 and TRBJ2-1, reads DAGVTQSPTHLIKTRGQQVTLRCSPKSGHDTVSWYQQALGQGPQFIFQYYEEEERQRGNFPDRFSGHQFPNYSSELNVNALLLGDSALYLCASSLAWGNEQFFGPGTRLTVL.

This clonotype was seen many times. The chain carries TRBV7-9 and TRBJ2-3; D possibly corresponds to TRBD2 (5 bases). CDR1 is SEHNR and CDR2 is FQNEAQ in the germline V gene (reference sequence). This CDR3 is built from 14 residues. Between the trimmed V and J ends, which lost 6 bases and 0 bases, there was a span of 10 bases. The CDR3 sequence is CASRPRGSTDTQYF. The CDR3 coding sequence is TGTGCCAGCAGGCCTCGCGGGAGCACAGATACGCAGTATTTT.

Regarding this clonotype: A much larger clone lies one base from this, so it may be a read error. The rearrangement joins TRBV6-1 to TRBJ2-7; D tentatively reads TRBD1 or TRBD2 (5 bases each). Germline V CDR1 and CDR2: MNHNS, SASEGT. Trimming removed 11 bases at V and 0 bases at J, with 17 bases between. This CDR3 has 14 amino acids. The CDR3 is CAVGACGLSYEQYF. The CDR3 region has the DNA TGTGCCGTTGGGGCGTGTGGACTCTCCTACGAGCAGTACTTC.

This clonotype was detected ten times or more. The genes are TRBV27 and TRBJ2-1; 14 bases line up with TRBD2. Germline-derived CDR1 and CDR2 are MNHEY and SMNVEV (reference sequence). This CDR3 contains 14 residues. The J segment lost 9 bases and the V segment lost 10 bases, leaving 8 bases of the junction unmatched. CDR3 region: CATRPGLAGVEQFF. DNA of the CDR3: TGTGCCACCCGCCCGGGACTAGCGGGAGTTGAGCAGTTCTTC.

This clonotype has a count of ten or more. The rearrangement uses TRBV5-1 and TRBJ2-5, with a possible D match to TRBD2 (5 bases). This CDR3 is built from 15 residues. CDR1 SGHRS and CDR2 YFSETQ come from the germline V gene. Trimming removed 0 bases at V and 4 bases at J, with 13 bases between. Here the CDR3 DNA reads TGCGCCAGCAGCTTGGGGGTCGGAGGACGAGAGACCCAGTACTTC. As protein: CASSLGVGGRETQYF.

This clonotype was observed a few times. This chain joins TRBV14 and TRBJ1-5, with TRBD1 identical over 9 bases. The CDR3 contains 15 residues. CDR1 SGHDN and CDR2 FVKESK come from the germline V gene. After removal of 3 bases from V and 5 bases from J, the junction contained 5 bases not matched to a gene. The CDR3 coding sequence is TGTGCCAGCAGCCACGGGACAGGGTTGGATCAGCCCCAGCATTTT. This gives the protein CASSHGTGLDQPQHF.

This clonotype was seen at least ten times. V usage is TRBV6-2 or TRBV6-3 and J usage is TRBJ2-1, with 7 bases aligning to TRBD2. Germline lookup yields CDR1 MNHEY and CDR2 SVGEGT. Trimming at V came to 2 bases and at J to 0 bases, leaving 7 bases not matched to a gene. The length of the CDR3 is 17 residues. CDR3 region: CASSYVPSGVSYNEQFF. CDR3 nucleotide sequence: TGTGCCAGCAGTTACGTCCCTAGCGGTGTCTCCTACAATGAGCAGTTCTTC.

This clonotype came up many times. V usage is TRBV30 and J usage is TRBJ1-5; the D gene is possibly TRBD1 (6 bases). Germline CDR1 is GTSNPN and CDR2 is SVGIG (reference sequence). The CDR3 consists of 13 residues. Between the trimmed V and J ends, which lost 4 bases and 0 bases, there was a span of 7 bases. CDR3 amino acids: CAWTGDSNQPQHF. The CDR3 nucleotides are TGTGCCTGGACAGGGGATAGCAATCAGCCCCAGCATTTT.

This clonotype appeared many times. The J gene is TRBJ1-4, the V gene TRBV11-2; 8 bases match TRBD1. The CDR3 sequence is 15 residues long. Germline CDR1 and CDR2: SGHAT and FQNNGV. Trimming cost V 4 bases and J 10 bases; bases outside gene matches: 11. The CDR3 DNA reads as TGTGCCAGCAGCTCCCCGACAGGGGTGTTGGGAAAACTGTTTTTT. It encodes CASSSPTGVLGKLFF. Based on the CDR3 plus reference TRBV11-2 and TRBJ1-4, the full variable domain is EAGVAQSPRYKIIEKRQSVAFWCNPISGHATLYWYQQILGQGPKLLIQFQNNGVVDDSQLPKDRFSAERLKGVDSTLKIQPAKLEDSAVYLCASSSPTGVLGKLFFGSGTQLSVL.

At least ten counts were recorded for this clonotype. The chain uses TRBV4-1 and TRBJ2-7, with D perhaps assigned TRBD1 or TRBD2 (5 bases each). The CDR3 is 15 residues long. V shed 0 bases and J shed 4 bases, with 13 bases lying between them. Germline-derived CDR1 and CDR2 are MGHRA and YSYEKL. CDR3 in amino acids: CASSQEEGRAYEQYF. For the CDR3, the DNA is TGCGCCAGCAGCCAAGAAGAGGGCAGGGCTTACGAGCAGTACTTC.